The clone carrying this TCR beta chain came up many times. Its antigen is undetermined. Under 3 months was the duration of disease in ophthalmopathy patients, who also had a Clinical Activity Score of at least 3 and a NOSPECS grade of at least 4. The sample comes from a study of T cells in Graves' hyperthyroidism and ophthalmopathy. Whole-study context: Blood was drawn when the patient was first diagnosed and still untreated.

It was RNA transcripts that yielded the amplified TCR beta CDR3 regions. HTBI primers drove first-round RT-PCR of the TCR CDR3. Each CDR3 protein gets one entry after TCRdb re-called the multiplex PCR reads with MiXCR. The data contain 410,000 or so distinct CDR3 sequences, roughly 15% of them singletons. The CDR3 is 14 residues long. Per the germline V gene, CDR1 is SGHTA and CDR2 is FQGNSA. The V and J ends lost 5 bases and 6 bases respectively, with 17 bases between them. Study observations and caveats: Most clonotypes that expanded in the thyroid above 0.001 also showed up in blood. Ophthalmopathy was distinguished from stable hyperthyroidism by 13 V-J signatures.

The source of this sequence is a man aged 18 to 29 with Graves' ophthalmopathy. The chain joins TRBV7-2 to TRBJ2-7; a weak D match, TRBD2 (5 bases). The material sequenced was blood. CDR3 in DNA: TGTGCCAGCAGCCAGGCATTAGCGTCGCTCGAGCAGTACTTC. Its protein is CASSQALASLEQYF.